This T cell receptor beta chain derives from a study of cytomegalovirus exposure and HLA in healthy donors. Use of 60 Vbeta and 13 Jbeta primers characterized the PCR. TCRdb's table, derived via immunoSEQ multiplex PCR, lists solely in-frame clones and lacks some. Of about 260,000 clones in the sample, roughly two thirds were seen once. V dropped 4 bases and J dropped 0 bases, with 7 bases sitting between them. The CDR3 is 15 amino acids. The germline V gene encodes CDR1 MNHEY and CDR2 SMNVEV (reference sequence). General study findings and limits: TRBV6-2, TRBV6-3 and some other V segments were unresolvable in 87-base-pair reads.

Worth noting for this clone: As yet, its antigen is unknown.

Sequencing used PBMCs. The chain uses TRBV27 and TRBJ2-6; D call uncertain. This clonotype was sampled from a female donor in good health and CMV-seronegative. The CDR3 nucleotides are TGTGCCAGCAGTTCGCGCCTCTCTGGGGCCAACGTCCTGACTTTC. Residues: CASSSRLSGANVLTF.